This paragraph covers one T cell receptor beta chain sequence. The sample is drawn from a study of T cell changes during pregnancy in multiple sclerosis. V was pared by 4 bases and J by 1 base, with 6 bases of the junction left unmatched. The CDR3 spans 15 residues. Germline V CDR1 and CDR2: SGHDT, YYEEEE. TCRdb keeps only in-frame clones here, not all; method: immunoSEQ multiplex PCR. The top ten clones hold approximately 0.84% of a sample with around 70,000 clones, roughly 89% of them seen once. The V and J genes are TRBV5-6 and TRBJ2-7; TRBD1 matches 9 bases. This clonotype originated in a female donor with multiple sclerosis, enrolled in a pregnancy study. This specimen consisted of peripheral blood, obtained in the second trimester of pregnancy. In DNA, the CDR3 is TGTGCCAGCAGCCCAGGGGGGACAGGGTCCTACGAGCAGTACTTC. Protein: CASSPGGTGSYEQYF.